This TCR beta chain was captured in a study of T cell clonality in common variable immunodeficiency (dated by TCRdb to 2014 to 2015). For sequencing, equivalent amounts of genomic DNA were input from CVID and control samples. For every sample, a 60 bp segment covering the rearranged TCRbeta CDR3 region was amplified and then sequenced. The immunoSEQ assay, a bias-corrected multiplex PCR with high-throughput sequencing, was employed for TCRbeta amplification. As for how the authors treated the data: Every unique nucleotide sequence counted as a clone and was annotated with V, D and J genes, copy number and frequency. Sequences were labeled productive if in frame, and non-productive if out of frame or containing stop codons. As previously described, clonality was calculated on the basis of Shannon's entropy. The predicted amino acid sequences of productive clones were used to derive the mean CDR3 Kyte-Doolittle hydropathy. Scaled V gene usage was hierarchically clustered using Manhattan distance and complete linkage with the R hclust function. Clone sharing by CDR3 amino acid sequence was assessed by resampling 12 repertoires per group over 100 rounds. The repertoires were searched for more than 65 published EBV-specific and 245 published CMV-specific TCRbeta sequences. A couple of CVID samples yielding fewer than 10,000 sequences were excluded from analysis, leaving approximately 40 CVID repertoires. TCRdb mirrors the immuneACCESS table, restricted to in-frame sequences. Some clones are absent from its copies; in checked studies, under half trace to an unresolved V gene, and the reason for the others is unknown. D and trimming were read from the DNA, whereas the V and J calls and clone size are those reported in that table. For this sample, 30,000 to 40,000 clones appear and none is a singleton. The top ten hold about 6.7% of the sample.

Study-wide conclusions, independent of this receptor: According to the authors, finding the cause of the higher clonality in CVID would require sequencing the repertoires of T cell subpopulations. Increased TCRbeta clonality was found in CVID subjects compared with healthy controls (t-test p = 0.018), with the increase being most characteristic of about a third of subjects. Even though DNA input was equal, the average per sample came to 65,000 to 85,000 unique sequences for controls compared with about 30,000 for CVID samples. CVID TCRbeta sequences reportedly showed fewer deletions and N-nucleotide insertions and lacked highly modified clones with 13 or more V deletions. Healthy controls shared more TCRbeta clones with each other than CVID subjects shared among themselves (p < 0.0001). Correlations between repertoire features and clinical complications were limited by patient heterogeneity within the CVID cohort.

Standard criteria were used to diagnose CVID, namely serum IgG, IgA and/or IgM reduced below the normal range together with specific antibody deficiency. The CVID group comprised 40 to 50 subjects, roughly 15 female and 29 male, aged roughly 8 to 64 years with a mean age of approximately 42. Most CVID patients and most healthy controls were of Caucasian heritage. All CVID subjects had received replacement immunoglobulin therapy for at least one year at the time of study participation. At blood collection, none of the CVID subjects was ill or on immunomodulatory or immunosuppressive medication. Heparinized peripheral whole blood samples of roughly 5 to 9 ml were obtained from each donor. TCRbeta CDR3 repertoires were sequenced from genomic DNA of adults with common variable immune deficiency (CVID) and healthy adult controls. To isolate peripheral blood mononuclear cells, diluted blood was subjected to density centrifugation over Hypaque 1077 or Ficoll-Paque. Unsorted mononuclear cells served as the source of genomic DNA, which was extracted either by Qiagen column purification or by a centrifugation-based method.

Of note for this clone: Its antigen is currently not known. Sequencing ends 3 residues short of the CDR3 end; the germline J gene provides the rest.

Reading the germline V gene gives CDR1 WSHSY and CDR2 SAAADI. The V end loses 8 bases and the J end loses 1 base, and a stretch of 9 bases separates them. CDR3 length: 13 amino acids, cysteine to phenylalanine. The CDR3 was read in part: 30 bases, with the frame set at base 1. Recombination linked TRBV10-2 to TRBJ1-5; a tentative D call is TRBD1 (5 bases match). Sequencing was done on a sample of peripheral blood mononuclear cells. This sequence was found in a human donor with common variable immunodeficiency. The part of the CDR3 DNA that was read is TGCGCCAGCGCAGGGCTAAGCAATCAGCCC. Translated, this gives CASAGLSNQP. The CDR3, in full, reads CASAGLSNQPQHF.